Listed below are T cell receptor beta chains from one sample, sequenced in a study of regulatory and conventional T cells in RAG deficiency. Produced via immunoSEQ multiplex PCR; TCRdb's table is partial and in-frame only. Altogether approximately 46,000 clones are present, about 90% being singletons, with the ten largest covering 0.51%. These same data were also listed under a study on regulatory T cells.

The specimen was CD4+ effector T cells sorted from blood. These receptors all stem from a human donor in good health. The CDR3 runs from the conserved cysteine through the conserved F or W. D genes are given only for firm matches. Clone size is stated in some rows and not others, as once, few, many or a class when expanded.

v_call: TRBV7-8; clone_size: NA; d_call: NA; j_call: TRBJ2-7; cdr3_nt: TGTGCCAGCAGCTCACTCAAGCACTACGAGCAGTACTTC; cdr3_aa: CASSSLKHYEQYF
v_call: TRBV6-6; clone_size: NA; d_call: TRBD1; j_call: TRBJ1-5; cdr3_nt: TGTGCCAGCAGTTTGACAGGGAACAATCAGCCCCAGCATTTT; cdr3_aa: CASSLTGNNQPQHF
v_call: TRBV6-6; clone_size: NA; d_call: NA; j_call: TRBJ2-5; cdr3_nt: TGTGCCAGCTCCAGAGGACGGGGCCAAGAGACCCAGTACTTC; cdr3_aa: CASSRGRGQETQYF
v_call: TRBV10-3; clone_size: NA; d_call: NA; j_call: TRBJ1-6; cdr3_nt: TGTGCCATCCATAGCCAGAATAATTCACCCCTCCACTTT; cdr3_aa: CAIHSQNNSPLHF
v_call: TRBV11-3; clone_size: NA; d_call: TRBD1; j_call: TRBJ1-2; cdr3_nt: TGTGCCAGCAGCCGCGGACAGGGGAACTATGGCTACACCTTC; cdr3_aa: CASSRGQGNYGYTF
v_call: TRBV6-5; clone_size: NA; d_call: NA; j_call: TRBJ1-1; cdr3_nt: TGTGCCAGCAGTTACTCGAGCGGGGCCGCGAACACTGAAGCTTTCTTT; cdr3_aa: CASSYSSGAANTEAFF
v_call: TRBV19; clone_size: NA; d_call: TRBD1; j_call: TRBJ2-1; cdr3_nt: TGTGCCAGTAGTATTTCGGGATTTCGTAGTCGGACAGGGAATGAGCAGTTCTTC; cdr3_aa: CASSISGFRSRTGNEQFF
v_call: TRBV6-1; clone_size: NA; d_call: NA; j_call: TRBJ1-1; cdr3_nt: TGTGCCAGCAGTGAGTTGGGGGCTCGCGGTGAAGCTTTCTTT; cdr3_aa: CASSELGARGEAFF
v_call: TRBV6-6; clone_size: few; d_call: TRBD1; j_call: TRBJ2-3; cdr3_nt: TGTGCCAGCACTCGACAGGGGGGCGGTACAGATACGCAGTATTTT; cdr3_aa: CASTRQGGGTDTQYF
v_call: TRBV5-1; clone_size: once; d_call: TRBD1; j_call: TRBJ1-1; cdr3_nt: TGCGCCAGCAGCCTCGGACAGGGTAGCACTGAAGCTTTCTTT; cdr3_aa: CASSLGQGSTEAFF
v_call: TRBV5-1; clone_size: NA; d_call: NA; j_call: TRBJ1-1; cdr3_nt: TGCGCCAGCAGCTTTACAGGGACTGAAGCTTTCTTT; cdr3_aa: CASSFTGTEAFF
v_call: TRBV5-1; clone_size: NA; d_call: NA; j_call: TRBJ1-3; cdr3_nt: TGCGCCAGCAGCCGATCGACGGAGCCTGGAAACACCATATATTTT; cdr3_aa: CASSRSTEPGNTIYF
v_call: TRBV9; clone_size: once; d_call: TRBD2; j_call: TRBJ2-2; cdr3_nt: TGTGCCAGCAGCAAAAGGGGCGGGAGGGCCAACACCGGGGAGCTGTTTTTT; cdr3_aa: CASSKRGGRANTGELFF
v_call: TRBV11-1; clone_size: NA; d_call: TRBD1; j_call: TRBJ2-5; cdr3_nt: TGTGCCAGCGGAACAAACAGGGGGCAAGAGACCCAGTACTTC; cdr3_aa: CASGTNRGQETQYF
v_call: TRBV6-5; clone_size: few; d_call: NA; j_call: TRBJ2-5; cdr3_nt: TGTGCCAGCAGTTACCCTAGGGGGGGGATTGAGGAGACCCAGTACTTC; cdr3_aa: CASSYPRGGIEETQYF
v_call: TRBV19; clone_size: NA; d_call: NA; j_call: TRBJ1-2; cdr3_nt: TGTGCCAGTAGCCTTGGTCAAAACTATGGCTACACCTTC; cdr3_aa: CASSLGQNYGYTF
v_call: TRBV6-1; clone_size: once; d_call: NA; j_call: TRBJ1-4; cdr3_nt: TGTGCCAGCAGTCCCCGAGGGGGGAATGAAAAACTGTTTTTT; cdr3_aa: CASSPRGGNEKLFF
v_call: TRBV5-8; clone_size: NA; d_call: TRBD2; j_call: TRBJ2-1; cdr3_nt: TGTGCCAGCAGCCCTTATTTTACTAGCGGAGATTACAATGAGCAGTTCTTC; cdr3_aa: CASSPYFTSGDYNEQFF
v_call: TRBV9; clone_size: NA; d_call: NA; j_call: TRBJ1-2; cdr3_nt: TGTGCCAGCAGCGGCCAAACAGGGAGGGAAAGCTATGGCTACACCTTC; cdr3_aa: CASSGQTGRESYGYTF
v_call: TRBV4-1; clone_size: few; d_call: NA; j_call: TRBJ1-1; cdr3_nt: TGCGCCAGCAGCCAAGAGCCCGGACCGAAGAACACTGAAGCTTTCTTT; cdr3_aa: CASSQEPGPKNTEAFF
v_call: TRBV7-2; clone_size: NA; d_call: NA; j_call: TRBJ2-7; cdr3_nt: TGTGCCAGCAGCTTATGGGGGGACGAGCAGTACTTC; cdr3_aa: CASSLWGDEQYF
v_call: TRBV15; clone_size: NA; d_call: TRBD1; j_call: TRBJ1-6; cdr3_nt: TGTGCCACCAGCAGGACAGGGGGGTCGGGTTCACCCCTCCACTTT; cdr3_aa: CATSRTGGSGSPLHF
v_call: TRBV6-1; clone_size: NA; d_call: NA; j_call: TRBJ1-3; cdr3_nt: TGTGCCAGCAGGGAAGGTGGAAACACCACATATTTT; cdr3_aa: CASREGGNTTYF
v_call: TRBV6-6; clone_size: NA; d_call: TRBD1; j_call: TRBJ2-7; cdr3_nt: TGTGCCAGCAGGACCGGGACAGGGGACGAGCAGTACTTC; cdr3_aa: CASRTGTGDEQYF
v_call: TRBV30; clone_size: few; d_call: NA; j_call: TRBJ2-5; cdr3_nt: TGTGCCTGGAGTCAAGAGACCCAGTACTTC; cdr3_aa: CAWSQETQYF
v_call: TRBV18; clone_size: NA; d_call: NA; j_call: TRBJ2-2; cdr3_nt: TGTGCCAGCTCACCAGTGGTAGCGGACACCGGGGAGCTGTTTTTT; cdr3_aa: CASSPVVADTGELFF
v_call: TRBV5-4; clone_size: NA; d_call: NA; j_call: TRBJ2-5; cdr3_nt: TGTGCCAGCAGCTTGGAGCAGGTATCAGAGACCCAGTACTTC; cdr3_aa: CASSLEQVSETQYF
v_call: TRBV6-5; clone_size: once; d_call: NA; j_call: TRBJ2-1; cdr3_nt: TGTGCCAGCAGTTACCTACCTAGCGCACCGTACAATGAGCAGTTCTTC; cdr3_aa: CASSYLPSAPYNEQFF
v_call: TRBV2; clone_size: NA; d_call: NA; j_call: TRBJ1-1; cdr3_nt: TGTGCCAGCAGTGTACAGGGAAACACTGAAGCTTTCTTT; cdr3_aa: CASSVQGNTEAFF
v_call: TRBV18; clone_size: NA; d_call: NA; j_call: TRBJ1-5; cdr3_nt: TGTGCCAGCTCATCGGTTGGGGAAAATAGCAATCAGCCCCAGCATTTT; cdr3_aa: CASSSVGENSNQPQHF
v_call: TRBV5-4; clone_size: once; d_call: NA; j_call: TRBJ2-7; cdr3_nt: TGTGCCAGCAGCTTGGGGGGCGGGACGTCCTACGAGCAGTACTTC; cdr3_aa: CASSLGGGTSYEQYF
v_call: TRBV2; clone_size: NA; d_call: TRBD1; j_call: TRBJ1-1; cdr3_nt: TGTGCCAGCAGCGGGACAGGGGCGTCGGTCACTGAAGCTTTCTTT; cdr3_aa: CASSGTGASVTEAFF
v_call: TRBV18; clone_size: few; d_call: NA; j_call: TRBJ2-7; cdr3_nt: TGTGCCAGCTCACCAGGTCGATACGAGCAGTACTTC; cdr3_aa: CASSPGRYEQYF
v_call: TRBV6-5; clone_size: NA; d_call: TRBD1; j_call: TRBJ1-5; cdr3_nt: TGTGCCAGCAGCCCAGGGGGTAGCAATCAGCCCCAGCATTTT; cdr3_aa: CASSPGGSNQPQHF
v_call: TRBV28; clone_size: NA; d_call: TRBD1; j_call: TRBJ2-5; cdr3_nt: TGTGCCAGCACCAGGACAGGCCTGAGGGAGACCCAGTACTTC; cdr3_aa: CASTRTGLRETQYF
v_call: TRBV9; clone_size: NA; d_call: NA; j_call: TRBJ1-1; cdr3_nt: TGTGCCAGCAGCGCCGGGGGTGGCAGCTACACTGAAGCTTTCTTT; cdr3_aa: CASSAGGGSYTEAFF
v_call: TRBV11-3; clone_size: NA; d_call: TRBD2; j_call: TRBJ2-6; cdr3_nt: TGTGCCAGCAGCTTAGTCGGGGGGGCGCAAACTGGGGCCAACGTCCTGACTTTC; cdr3_aa: CASSLVGGAQTGANVLTF
v_call: TRBV7-2; clone_size: NA; d_call: NA; j_call: TRBJ2-7; cdr3_nt: TGTGCCAGCAGCTTAGTAGCTGGCGAGCAGTACTTC; cdr3_aa: CASSLVAGEQYF
v_call: TRBV28; clone_size: NA; d_call: NA; j_call: TRBJ2-6; cdr3_nt: TGTGCCAGCAGGGCCGACAGGCTTGGGGCCAACGTCCTGACTTTC; cdr3_aa: CASRADRLGANVLTF
v_call: TRBV19; clone_size: NA; d_call: TRBD2; j_call: TRBJ2-1; cdr3_nt: TGTGCCAGTAGTATCCTAGCGGGAACCTACAATGAGCAGTTCTTC; cdr3_aa: CASSILAGTYNEQFF
v_call: TRBV5-4; clone_size: NA; d_call: TRBD2; j_call: TRBJ2-2; cdr3_nt: TGTGCCAGCAGCTTGCCCGGACTAGCGGGGGGCCGACGATCGGCCGGGGAGCTGTTTTTT; cdr3_aa: CASSLPGLAGGRRSAGELFF
v_call: TRBV6-7; clone_size: NA; d_call: NA; j_call: TRBJ2-7; cdr3_nt: TGTGCCAGCAGTTACTCGAACGAGCAGTACTTC; cdr3_aa: CASSYSNEQYF
v_call: TRBV7-6; clone_size: NA; d_call: TRBD1; j_call: TRBJ1-5; cdr3_nt: TGTGCCAGCAGCTCCAGTAGCCGGGGACAGGGTGGTCAGCCCCAGCATTTT; cdr3_aa: CASSSSSRGQGGQPQHF
v_call: TRBV6-1; clone_size: NA; d_call: NA; j_call: TRBJ1-1; cdr3_nt: TGTGCCAGCAGTCCACAGGGTACGTCTTTCTTT; cdr3_aa: CASSPQGTSFF
v_call: TRBV7-8; clone_size: NA; d_call: NA; j_call: TRBJ1-2; cdr3_nt: TGTGCCAGCAGCACACGGGACTTTTATGGCTACACCTTC; cdr3_aa: CASSTRDFYGYTF
v_call: TRBV5-5; clone_size: NA; d_call: NA; j_call: TRBJ2-2; cdr3_nt: TGTGCCAGCAGCCCCCGGGGGGCGAGCGGGGAGCTGTTTTTT; cdr3_aa: CASSPRGASGELFF
v_call: TRBV7-8; clone_size: NA; d_call: NA; j_call: TRBJ2-7; cdr3_nt: TGTGCCAGCAGCTTAGTCGTCCAGAAGGGGAACTACGAGCAGTACTTC; cdr3_aa: CASSLVVQKGNYEQYF
v_call: TRBV30; clone_size: few; d_call: NA; j_call: TRBJ2-4; cdr3_nt: TGTGCCTGGAGTCGTATCAGCCGTGGGAGCAAAAACATTCAGTACTTC; cdr3_aa: CAWSRISRGSKNIQYF
v_call: TRBV5-6; clone_size: NA; d_call: TRBD2; j_call: TRBJ2-1; cdr3_nt: TGTGCCAGCAGCTGGGATACTAGCGTTAGAAATGAGCAGTTCTTC; cdr3_aa: CASSWDTSVRNEQFF
v_call: TRBV18; clone_size: NA; d_call: NA; j_call: TRBJ1-1; cdr3_nt: TGTGCCAGCTCACCCTCCCGCGGCCTGAACACTGAAGCTTTCTTT; cdr3_aa: CASSPSRGLNTEAFF
v_call: TRBV27; clone_size: NA; d_call: TRBD2; j_call: TRBJ2-5; cdr3_nt: TGTGCCAGCAGTTTTGTAGCGGGGACTAACCAAGAGACCCAGTACTTC; cdr3_aa: CASSFVAGTNQETQYF
v_call: TRBV11-2; clone_size: NA; d_call: NA; j_call: TRBJ1-1; cdr3_nt: TGTGCCAGCAGCTTAGATGGTAGTCGGTCTGAAGCTTTCTTT; cdr3_aa: CASSLDGSRSEAFF
v_call: TRBV9; clone_size: NA; d_call: NA; j_call: TRBJ1-1; cdr3_nt: TGTGCCAGCAGCGTAGTCCCGGATCTGGGGACTGAAGCTTTCTTT; cdr3_aa: CASSVVPDLGTEAFF
v_call: TRBV5-4; clone_size: NA; d_call: TRBD2; j_call: TRBJ2-1; cdr3_nt: TGTGCCAGCAGCGCAAGCGGACTAGCGGGCGATGAGCAGTTCTTC; cdr3_aa: CASSASGLAGDEQFF